This paragraph reports one T cell receptor beta chain. Germline V gene sequence: CDR1 SEHNR, CDR2 FQNEAQ (reference sequence). Trimming removed 9 bases from V and 4 bases from J; junction bases left unmatched: 6. The CDR3 has 14 residues. Those enrolled in Seattle joined during active infection and were followed longitudinally afterward. This sample was taken from a study of blood T cell repertoires in COVID-19. Source study methods: Nucleated cell number was recorded as an estimate derived from reference gene primer amplification. TCRdb's copy holds only in-frame clones and misses some; the assay was immunoSEQ multiplex PCR. V, J and clone size reflect that table, while D and trimming were determined from the DNA. Among 400,000 to 450,000 clones listed, approximately 90% were seen once.

This clonotype was sampled from a woman aged 45-65 years with COVID-19, enrolled during active disease. The chain employs TRBV7-9 and TRBJ2-2, with 9 bases identical to TRBD2. Sequencing used peripheral blood. The DNA for the CDR3 is TGTGCCAGTGCGGGGGGGCAGAGCACCGGGGAGCTGTTTTTT. Protein sequence: CASAGGQSTGELFF.